The 10 T cell receptor beta chains below all came from one sample that was sequenced in a study of T cell repertoires in cytomegalovirus infection. TCRdb re-analysed the reads in MiXCR, keeping a single row per CDR3 protein. The sample lists 600,000 to 800,000 distinct CDR3 sequences, 24% occurring once. The sequencing input was CD8+ T cells from PBMCs. All receptors come from a human donor in good health (CMV status not recorded). Some clones in this sample may be carry-over from other donors' samples.

This clonotype was seen a handful of times. Here the CDR3 DNA reads TGTGCCAGTAGTATAGCGGGGGAAGTTGAGCAGTTCTTC. Protein product: CASSIAGEVEQFF. The V and J genes are TRBV19 and TRBJ2-1, with a weak D call TRBD2 (6 bases). Trimming removed 1 base at V and 9 bases at J, with 10 bases between. This CDR3 is 13 amino acids long. From germline, CDR1 is LNHDA and CDR2 SQIVND (reference sequence).

This chain joins TRBV4-1 and TRBJ1-1; the match to TRBD1 covers 7 bases. Germline CDR1 is MGHRA and CDR2 is YSYEKL. CDR3 length: 14 amino acids. V gave up 3 bases and J gave up 2 bases; unmatched junction bases: 3. This CDR3 is CASSQGQSNTEAFF. Here the CDR3 DNA reads TGCGCCAGCAGCCAGGGACAGTCAAACACTGAAGCTTTCTTT.

This rearrangement joins TRBV14 to TRBJ2-5; D possibly corresponds to TRBD2 (6 bases). CDR1 and CDR2 (germline): SGHDN, FVKESK. The CDR3 has 16 amino acids. V was clipped by 4 bases and J by 1 base, with 16 bases between them. This chain's CDR3 is CASSLAWAGSQETQYF. The CDR3 region has the DNA TGTGCCAGCAGCCTTGCCTGGGCGGGGAGCCAAGAGACCCAGTACTTC.

This clonotype appeared many times. The chain combines TRBV28 with TRBJ1-2; D gene ambiguous. V gave up 3 bases and J gave up 0 bases, with 5 bases separating them. CDR1 and CDR2 from the germline V gene are MDHEN and SYDVKM. CDR3 size: 13 residues. The CDR3 loop reads CASSLSANYGYTF. CDR3 DNA: TGTGCCAGCAGTTTGAGTGCTAACTATGGCTACACCTTC.

Only a few counts were recorded for this clonotype. This chain connects TRBV5-4 to TRBJ2-3; tentative D call: TRBD1 (6 bases). CDR3 size: 14 residues. V shed 2 bases and J shed 1 base, with 8 bases lying between them. CDR1 and CDR2 (germline): SGHNT, YYREEE (reference sequence). CDR3 in DNA: TGTGCCAGCAGCTTTTGGACAGGCACAGATACGCAGTATTTT. It is translated as CASSFWTGTDTQYF.

The chain recombines TRBV6-6 with TRBJ2-2; TRBD1 aligns across 9 bases. The CDR3 has 16 residues. V gave up 2 bases and J gave up 8 bases; unmatched junction bases: 9. Germline V gene data show CDR1 as MNHNY and CDR2 as SVGAGI (reference sequence). CDR3 region: CASSYDRGDWAGELFF. CDR3 DNA: TGTGCCAGCAGTTACGACAGGGGGGATTGGGCTGGGGAGCTGTTTTTT.

The rearrangement links TRBV7-6 to TRBJ2-1; D not resolved. The V and J ends lost 1 base and 12 bases respectively, with 13 bases between them. Germline V CDR1 and CDR2: SGHVS, FNYEAQ. The CDR3 loop spans 13 amino acids. CDR3 sequence reads: CASSLGPDSVQFF. The CDR3 nucleotides are TGTGCCAGCAGCTTAGGACCGGATTCTGTGCAGTTCTTC.

This clonotype was seen only a few times. V and J are TRBV5-1 and TRBJ2-2; TRBD2 matches 8 bases. Germline CDR1 and CDR2: SGHRS and YFSETQ. The trim removed 1 base at V and 7 bases at J, leaving 9 bases unmatched. The CDR3 is made up of 16 amino acids. For the CDR3, the DNA is TGCGCCAGCAGCTTGAGTCAGCGGGGGCCGGTCGGGGAGCTGTTTTTT. Protein product: CASSLSQRGPVGELFF.

Turning to this clonotype: This may be a read error, as it is one base from a much larger clone. In DNA, the CDR3 is TGTGCCAGCAGGACTAGCGGGGGGGCCAATGAGCAGTTCTTC. Residues: CASRTSGGANEQFF. The rearrangement uses TRBV6-6 and TRBJ2-1; 14 bases fit TRBD2. The length of the CDR3 is 14 residues. V trimming: 6 bases; J trimming: 6 bases; junction bases outside the gene matches: 1. Germline V gene sequence: CDR1 MNHNY, CDR2 SVGAGI (reference sequence).

The chain couples TRBV3-1 to TRBJ2-7; D may be TRBD1 (6 bases). There are 13 residues in the CDR3. The V end was cut by 5 bases, the J end by 3 bases, with 11 bases between. CDR1 LGHDT and CDR2 YNNKEL come from the germline V gene (reference sequence). In DNA form, the CDR3 reads TGTGCCAGCAGCGAAAAACAGGGCTACGAGCAGTACTTC. As protein: CASSEKQGYEQYF.